A selection of T cell receptor beta chains follows, all from one sample in a study of blood T cells in healthy people across ages. One entry per CDR3 protein, called by TCRdb with MiXCR from the 5' RACE reads. The repertoire holds about 840,000 distinct CDR3 sequences, with just under 30% as singletons. The same specimen was also included in a second study, on T cells of mothers and their children.

Sequencing input: blood. These receptors originate from a woman in her forties in good health. CDR3s include the opening cysteine and the closing phenylalanine or tryptophan. Each record gives: clone size, CDR3 length, J gene, V gene, CDR3 protein. Only part of the rows carry a size: once, few, many, or a class if the clone is expanded.

clone size: -
CDR3 length: 15
J gene: TRBJ2-3
V gene: TRBV5-1
CDR3 protein: CASSLGTTSTDTRYF

clone size: -
CDR3 length: 16
J gene: TRBJ1-4
V gene: TRBV7-2
CDR3 protein: CASSLQGTATNEKLFF

clone size: many
CDR3 length: 13
J gene: TRBJ2-3
V gene: TRBV7-2
CDR3 protein: CASSSGTGDTQYF

clone size: -
CDR3 length: 12
J gene: TRBJ2-3
V gene: TRBV5-1
CDR3 protein: CASSIRADTQYF

clone size: few
CDR3 length: 14
J gene: TRBJ1-1
V gene: TRBV2
CDR3 protein: CASGLITRNTEAFF

clone size: -
CDR3 length: 15
J gene: TRBJ1-3
V gene: TRBV30
CDR3 protein: CAWRGDGQRRNTIYF

clone size: many
CDR3 length: 16
J gene: TRBJ2-7
V gene: TRBV12-3/TRBV12-4
CDR3 protein: CASSPGTVHSSYEQYF

clone size: -
CDR3 length: 11
J gene: TRBJ1-1
V gene: TRBV11-1
CDR3 protein: CASSLAGGAFF

clone size: -
CDR3 length: 13
J gene: TRBJ1-1
V gene: TRBV5-1
CDR3 protein: CASSFGTGWEAFF

clone size: many
CDR3 length: 12
J gene: TRBJ2-7
V gene: TRBV20-1
CDR3 protein: CSARQGGWEQYF

clone size: -
CDR3 length: 14
J gene: TRBJ1-1
V gene: TRBV15
CDR3 protein: CATSKYSRNTEAFF

clone size: -
CDR3 length: 14
J gene: TRBJ2-1
V gene: TRBV7-9
CDR3 protein: CASSVTGDYNEQFF

clone size: few
CDR3 length: 15
J gene: TRBJ1-4
V gene: TRBV9
CDR3 protein: CASSAEDSTNEKLFF

clone size: -
CDR3 length: 16
J gene: TRBJ1-6
V gene: TRBV28
CDR3 protein: CASSPPSPTYNSPLHF

clone size: -
CDR3 length: 13
J gene: TRBJ2-7
V gene: TRBV2
CDR3 protein: CASSERDSYEQYF

clone size: -
CDR3 length: 15
J gene: TRBJ1-5
V gene: TRBV20-1
CDR3 protein: CSARSGANSNQPQHF

clone size: -
CDR3 length: 14
J gene: TRBJ1-1
V gene: TRBV9
CDR3 protein: CASSVRPGNTEAFF

clone size: -
CDR3 length: 15
J gene: TRBJ2-1
V gene: TRBV5-1
CDR3 protein: CASSPGGTGAHEQFF

clone size: many
CDR3 length: 12
J gene: TRBJ1-2
V gene: TRBV6-6
CDR3 protein: CATEGNSPGYTF

clone size: -
CDR3 length: 13
J gene: TRBJ1-4
V gene: TRBV20-1
CDR3 protein: CSAGLSTNEKLFF

clone size: few
CDR3 length: 13
J gene: TRBJ1-1
V gene: TRBV7-9
CDR3 protein: CASSAGGNTEAFF

clone size: -
CDR3 length: 12
J gene: TRBJ2-1
V gene: TRBV20-1
CDR3 protein: CSARDFGSGQFF

clone size: many
CDR3 length: 12
J gene: TRBJ2-7
V gene: TRBV29-1
CDR3 protein: CGVVSDTYEQYF

clone size: -
CDR3 length: 15
J gene: TRBJ1-1
V gene: TRBV18
CDR3 protein: CASSPPGRQASEAFF

clone size: -
CDR3 length: 10
J gene: TRBJ2-5
V gene: TRBV3-1
CDR3 protein: CASSLGVEYF

clone size: few
CDR3 length: 11
J gene: TRBJ2-7
V gene: TRBV12-3/TRBV12-4
CDR3 protein: CASSLTCEQYF

clone size: -
CDR3 length: 14
J gene: TRBJ2-7
V gene: TRBV20-1
CDR3 protein: CSATSDRATYEQYF

clone size: few
CDR3 length: 14
J gene: TRBJ2-7
V gene: TRBV12-3/TRBV12-4
CDR3 protein: CASSDPRGGYEQYF

clone size: many
CDR3 length: 17
J gene: TRBJ2-5
V gene: TRBV3-1
CDR3 protein: CASSDRDRGLSGETQYF

clone size: few
CDR3 length: 15
J gene: TRBJ1-4
V gene: TRBV2
CDR3 protein: CASSDGGTGNEKLFF

clone size: few
CDR3 length: 18
J gene: TRBJ2-1
V gene: TRBV21-1
CDR3 protein: CASSRSRLDRGQLNEQFF

clone size: -
CDR3 length: 19
J gene: TRBJ2-1
V gene: TRBV19
CDR3 protein: CASSIHGPLAGSSYSEQFF

clone size: many
CDR3 length: 11
J gene: TRBJ1-2
V gene: TRBV10-3
CDR3 protein: CAIRTGVGYTF

clone size: many
CDR3 length: 16
J gene: TRBJ1-5
V gene: TRBV7-2
CDR3 protein: CASSLEPGARDQPQHF

clone size: -
CDR3 length: 15
J gene: TRBJ2-1
V gene: TRBV12-3/TRBV12-4
CDR3 protein: CASGRGTFVYNEQFF

clone size: -
CDR3 length: 16
J gene: TRBJ1-6
V gene: TRBV7-2
CDR3 protein: CASSLVVGGIGSPLHF

clone size: -
CDR3 length: 13
J gene: TRBJ1-1
V gene: TRBV3-1
CDR3 protein: CASSQKQKLEAFF

clone size: -
CDR3 length: 14
J gene: -
V gene: TRBV29-1
CDR3 protein: CSVVSDPPPETQYF

clone size: many
CDR3 length: 15
J gene: TRBJ2-3
V gene: TRBV7-2
CDR3 protein: CASRQLAGSTDTQYF

clone size: few
CDR3 length: 16
J gene: TRBJ2-7
V gene: TRBV27
CDR3 protein: CASSTTSDRGLDEQYF

clone size: -
CDR3 length: 14
J gene: TRBJ1-1
V gene: TRBV11-1
CDR3 protein: CASSLVRASTEAFF

clone size: -
CDR3 length: 13
J gene: TRBJ2-7
V gene: TRBV7-9
CDR3 protein: CASSEQGPDEQYF

clone size: -
CDR3 length: 15
J gene: TRBJ1-1
V gene: TRBV3-1
CDR3 protein: CASSQVPTGDTEAFF

clone size: -
CDR3 length: 15
J gene: TRBJ1-3
V gene: TRBV5-1
CDR3 protein: CASSLDGGPGNTIYF

clone size: -
CDR3 length: 16
J gene: TRBJ1-2
V gene: TRBV12-3/TRBV12-4
CDR3 protein: CASSSINRDRGSGYTF

clone size: -
CDR3 length: 18
J gene: TRBJ1-6
V gene: TRBV28
CDR3 protein: CASSLAPDREAYNSPLHF

clone size: few
CDR3 length: 15
J gene: TRBJ1-5
V gene: TRBV29-1
CDR3 protein: CSVAGVRDSNQPQHF

clone size: -
CDR3 length: 16
J gene: TRBJ1-2
V gene: TRBV18
CDR3 protein: CASSPSGQGRAGGYTF

clone size: few
CDR3 length: 15
J gene: TRBJ2-1
V gene: TRBV20-1
CDR3 protein: CSASPGLGPRLEQFF

clone size: few
CDR3 length: 14
J gene: TRBJ2-7
V gene: TRBV15
CDR3 protein: CATSRGSGPYEQYF

clone size: -
CDR3 length: 14
J gene: TRBJ2-7
V gene: TRBV28
CDR3 protein: CASISGTGLNEQYF

clone size: many
CDR3 length: 16
J gene: TRBJ2-1
V gene: TRBV20-1
CDR3 protein: CSASGTSGGAGNEQFF

clone size: few
CDR3 length: 15
J gene: TRBJ1-4
V gene: TRBV3-1
CDR3 protein: CASSRSDILRMELFF

clone size: -
CDR3 length: 15
J gene: TRBJ1-5
V gene: TRBV7-8
CDR3 protein: CASSRTGGVNQPQHF

clone size: -
CDR3 length: 12
J gene: TRBJ1-2
V gene: TRBV29-1
CDR3 protein: CSHFDRAYGYTF

clone size: -
CDR3 length: 15
J gene: TRBJ1-2
V gene: TRBV29-1
CDR3 protein: CSVELGRIFCLGYTF

clone size: few
CDR3 length: 16
J gene: TRBJ2-5
V gene: TRBV19
CDR3 protein: CASSTSGTRYQETQYF